The 27 T cell receptor beta chains listed next were all sequenced from one sample in a study of vaccination effects on CD4 cells after COVID-19. Viral peptide pools were used in the ViraFEST assay to expand antigen-specific CD4+ T cells, and sequencing came afterward. Researchers isolated CD4+ T cells once about eleven days of culture had elapsed. The antigens for these receptors are not known. TCRdb's copy holds only in-frame clones and misses some; the assay was immunoSEQ multiplex PCR. The table includes roughly 76,000 clones, 60% to 80% detected once. Sequenced here: CD4+ T cells from PBMCs cultured with HCoV-229E spike peptides, sampled before COVID-19 vaccination. These receptor sequences come from a human donor who received a COVID-19 vaccine.

The chain joins TRBV7-2 to TRBJ1-3, with 7 bases fitting TRBD1. The CDR3 runs to 17 residues. Germline lookup yields CDR1 SGHTA and CDR2 FQGNSA. V was pared by 5 bases and J by 0 bases, with 10 bases of the junction left unmatched. CDR3 protein: CASSGRQGLPSGNTIYF. CDR3 coding DNA: TGTGCCAGCAGCGGACGACAGGGTCTACCCTCTGGAAACACCATATATTTT.

The chain carries TRBV12-3 or TRBV12-4 and TRBJ2-5, with unresolved D. V dropped 2 bases and J dropped 5 bases, with 9 bases sitting between them. This CDR3 has 13 residues. For the CDR3, the DNA is TGTGCCAGCAGTTTAAGCATTTGGGAGACCCAGTACTTC. It specifies CASSLSIWETQYF.

The chain has TRBV6-5 and TRBJ2-3; D call uncertain. CDR3 size: 12 residues. The germline V and J ends were trimmed by 6 bases and 0 bases, with 4 bases remaining between them. The germline CDR1 and CDR2 sequences are MNHEY and SVGAGI. DNA of the CDR3: TGTGCCAGCAGATCAAGCACAGATACGCAGTATTTT. Translating it yields CASRSSTDTQYF.

This clone occurred once. The CDR3 here is CASSLGLAVTDTQYF. The DNA of the CDR3 is TGTGCCAGCTCCCTTGGACTAGCGGTCACAGATACGCAGTATTTT. This chain connects TRBV18 to TRBJ2-3; 10 bases are a match to TRBD2. The CDR3 is 15 residues long. Germline CDR1 KGHSH, CDR2 LQKENI. Trimming at V came to 6 bases and at J to 2 bases, leaving 5 bases not matched to a gene.

The rearrangement uses TRBV7-9 and TRBJ2-1; D remains unclear. The germline V and J ends were trimmed by 2 bases and 7 bases, with 3 bases remaining between them. Germline V gene data show CDR1 as SEHNR and CDR2 as FQNEAQ (reference sequence). This CDR3 contains 11 residues. The CDR3 protein is CASSLFNEQFF. The DNA for the CDR3 is TGTGCCAGCAGCTTATTTAATGAGCAGTTCTTC.

This clone was found once. The rearrangement uses TRBV6-6 and TRBJ1-3; D is unresolved. Deletions cut 4 bases from V and 4 bases from J, with 14 bases between. This CDR3 comprises 15 residues. CDR1 MNHNY and CDR2 SVGAGI come from the germline V gene (reference sequence). CDR3 DNA: TGTGCCAGCAGTTTAAAAGGGCCCCTGGGAAACACCATATATTTT. This translates into CASSLKGPLGNTIYF.

The chain links TRBV18 to TRBJ2-2; possible D gene TRBD1, 5 bases. CDR1 is KGHSH and CDR2 is LQKENI in the germline V gene. V lost 10 bases, J lost 0 bases, and 15 bases lay in between. The CDR3 is made up of 15 amino acids. The CDR3 DNA reads TGTGCCACCGGGTGGGGCGGAACGAACACCGGGGAGCTGTTTTTT. This gives the protein CATGWGGTNTGELFF.

The chain links TRBV19 to TRBJ2-3; 8 bases are shared with TRBD1. The V segment lost 5 bases and the J segment 6 bases; nucleotides outside the gene matches: 7. This CDR3 has 14 amino acids. CDR1 and CDR2 (germline): LNHDA, SQIVND (reference sequence). CDR3 sequence reads: CASSPDREGDTQYF. DNA of the CDR3: TGTGCCAGTAGTCCGGACAGGGAAGGGGATACGCAGTATTTT.

In nucleotides, the CDR3 is TGTGCCAGCAGCCAAGGCGGTTGGCAGGGACGTAATTCACCCCTCCACTTT. Protein product: CASSQGGWQGRNSPLHF. The rearrangement uses TRBV3-1 (or the pseudogene TRBV3-2) and TRBJ1-6, with a tentative D call TRBD1 (5 bases). The V gene's germline CDR1 is LGHDT and CDR2 YNNKEL (reference sequence). This CDR3 is 17 amino acids long. Trimming cost V 1 base and J 6 bases, with 16 bases left between them.

The chain recombines TRBV24-1 with TRBJ2-1; 7 bases are shared with TRBD2. The CDR3 spans 16 residues. V lost 2 bases to trimming and J lost 3 bases; unmatched junction nucleotides: 6. Germline assignment: CDR1 KGHDR and CDR2 SFDVKD. The CDR3 region has the DNA TGTGCCACCAGTGATTCCCGAGCGGGAATCTACAATGAGCAGTTCTTC. Translated: CATSDSRAGIYNEQFF.

This clone was recorded only once. This chain joins TRBV6-5 and TRBJ1-4; 9 positions agree with TRBD1. The ends lost 6 bases at V and 10 bases at J; junction bases unmatched: 12. The CDR3 consists of 15 residues. In germline, CDR1 is MNHEY, CDR2 SVGAGI. The DNA of the CDR3 is TGTGCCAGCAGGACAGGGGGTAATTCACCTAGAAAACTGTTTTTT. Translation: CASRTGGNSPRKLFF.

The chain uses TRBV2 and TRBJ1-6; D not certain. V was shortened by 10 bases and J by 10 bases, with 17 bases between the two germline ends. Germline CDR1 and CDR2: SNHLY and FYNNEI. This CDR3 comprises 13 residues. CDR3 loop: CAKGTAERSPLHF. CDR3 nucleotide sequence: TGTGCCAAAGGCACAGCAGAAAGGTCACCCCTCCACTTT. Based on the CDR3 plus reference TRBV2 and TRBJ1-6, the full variable domain is EPEVTQTPSHQVTQMGQEVILRCVPISNHLYFYWYRQILGQKVEFLVSFYNNEISEKSEIFDDQFSVERPDGSNFTLKIRSTKLEDSAMYFCAKGTAERSPLHFGNGTRLTVT.

The chain is built from TRBV10-3 and TRBJ1-6; D gene ambiguous. Trimming left V 3 bases short and J 10 bases short, with 10 bases between. Germline assignment: CDR1 ENHRY and CDR2 SYGVKD. The CDR3 extends over 13 amino acids. This CDR3 reads CAISELNTSPLHF. CDR3 in DNA: TGTGCCATCAGTGAACTCAATACATCACCCCTCCACTTT.

The sample holds one count of this clone. The chain employs TRBV5-1 and TRBJ1-4, with TRBD1 as a possible D gene (5 bases). CDR3 length equals 15 residues. Germline values: CDR1 SGHRS, CDR2 YFSETQ. V lost 5 bases and J lost 2, with 13 bases in between. The CDR3 DNA sequence: TGCGCCAGCAGTTATACAGGTGTGACTAATGAAAAACTGTTTTTT. Translated, it gives CASSYTGVTNEKLFF.

The chain combines TRBV7-3 with TRBJ2-5; 12 bases are a match to TRBD1. The CDR3 loop spans 16 amino acids. V dropped 2 bases and J dropped 4; count of bases not matched to a gene: 5. Looked up from germline, CDR1 is SGHTA and CDR2 is FQGTGA. The CDR3 DNA sequence: TGTGCCAGCAGCTTAGTGGGACAGGGGGCAGGAGAGACCCAGTACTTC. Protein sequence: CASSLVGQGAGETQYF.

V and J are TRBV28 and TRBJ1-1; 11 nucleotides match TRBD1. V was pared by 7 bases and J by 7 bases, with 5 bases of the junction left unmatched. Per germline, CDR1 MDHEN and CDR2 SYDVKM. The CDR3 has 13 amino acids. CDR3 DNA sequence: TGTGCCAGCATAGGGACAGGGGGACTTGAAGCTTTCTTT. Its translation is CASIGTGGLEAFF.

By sample fraction, this clone is medium-sized (0.01 to 0.1%). Within the sample, other DNA sequences also encode this same CDR3. This chain connects TRBV9 to TRBJ2-5; the D gene could be TRBD1 or TRBD2 (5 bases each). Germline V lookup: CDR1 SGDLS, CDR2 YYNGEE. V lost 0 bases and J lost 2, with 8 bases in between. The CDR3 runs to 14 residues. The CDR3 DNA reads as TGTGCCAGCAGCGTAGGGGACCATCAAGAGACCCAGTACTTC. It codes for CASSVGDHQETQYF. The full variable domain, with the rest looked up from reference TRBV9 and TRBJ2-5, is DSGVTQTPKHLITATGQRVTLRCSPRSGDLSVYWYQQSLDQGLQFLIQYYNGEERAKGNILERFSAQQFPDLHSELNLSSLELGDSALYFCASSVGDHQETQYFGPGTRLLVL.

The chain has TRBV7-3 and TRBJ2-3; 10 bases fit TRBD2. Germline V lookup: CDR1 SGHTA, CDR2 FQGTGA. J was trimmed by 6 bases and V by 1 base; bases with no gene match: 7. This CDR3 has 16 residues. The CDR3 loop is CASSLSAAGGQDTQYF. DNA for the CDR3: TGTGCCAGCAGCTTAAGCGCAGCGGGGGGGCAGGATACGCAGTATTTT.

This clone was seen just once. The chain combines TRBV28 with TRBJ1-2; 7 bases match TRBD1. In germline, CDR1 is MDHEN, CDR2 SYDVKM. The CDR3 loop spans 11 amino acids. Trimming removed 10 bases from V and 8 bases from J; junction bases left unmatched: 7. In DNA, the CDR3 is TGTGCCATCCTAGGGGGCTGGGGCTACACCTTC. It codes for CAILGGWGYTF.

The rearrangement joins TRBV7-2 to TRBJ2-3; TRBD2 agrees at 8 bases. The CDR3 spans 14 residues. With 4 bases clipped from V and 7 bases from J, the junction kept 7 bases outside the gene matches. Germline loops: CDR1 SGHTA, CDR2 FQGNSA. In DNA, the CDR3 is TGTGCCAGCAGCTCGGGACTAGGTTTCTATACGCAGTATTTT. This gives the protein CASSSGLGFYTQYF.

This chain joins TRBV3-1 (or the pseudogene TRBV3-2) and TRBJ2-5; D ambiguous. Trimming took off 0 bases at V and 0 bases at J, with 5 bases between the two ends. CDR1 is LGHDT and CDR2 is YNNKEL in the germline V gene (reference sequence). The CDR3 extends over 14 amino acids. The CDR3 DNA sequence: TGTGCCAGCAGCCAAGACCCAGACCAAGAGACCCAGTACTTC. This encodes CASSQDPDQETQYF.

This chain connects TRBV24-1 to TRBJ1-4, with D uncertain. CDR1 and CDR2 (germline): KGHDR, SFDVKD. The V end lost 1 base, the J end lost 14 bases, and 10 bases lay between the germline ends. This CDR3 spans 12 amino acids. The CDR3 DNA reads TGTGCCACCAGTGATTTTAGTGTTTGGCTGTTTTTT. It is translated as CATSDFSVWLFF.

The rearrangement joins TRBV5-1 to TRBJ1-3; no clear D. Germline V gene lookup returns CDR1 SGHRS and CDR2 YFSETQ. V lost 4 bases and J 0 bases, leaving 14 bases between the germline ends. The CDR3 has 16 residues. CDR3 loop: CASSGTTPSSGNTIYF. The CDR3 nucleotides read TGCGCCAGCAGCGGCACAACACCGAGCTCTGGAAACACCATATATTTT.

The chain has TRBV3-1 (or the pseudogene TRBV3-2) and TRBJ2-1; 10 positions match TRBD2. There are 17 residues in the CDR3. V lost 1 base and J lost 4; bases outside the gene matches: 7. Germline CDR1 and CDR2: LGHDT and YNNKEL (reference sequence). DNA of the CDR3: TGTGCCAGCAGCCAAGCATCACTAGCGGGGATATACAATGAGCAGTTCTTC. Translation: CASSQASLAGIYNEQFF.

V gene TRBV2 combines with J gene TRBJ2-1, with 8 bases matching TRBD2. The V gene end was trimmed by 7 bases and the J gene end by 7 bases; junction bases not matched to a gene: 9. CDR1 is SNHLY and CDR2 is FYNNEI in the germline V gene. The CDR3 loop spans 14 amino acids. The CDR3 reads CASTGTRGLNEQFF. In DNA form, the CDR3 reads TGTGCCAGCACCGGGACTAGGGGTCTTAATGAGCAGTTCTTC.

The chain carries TRBV4-1 and TRBJ2-5; no clear D. Trimming shortened V by 4 bases and J by 8 bases, and 14 bases separated the two germline ends. CDR1 MGHRA and CDR2 YSYEKL come from the germline V gene. This CDR3 spans 13 amino acids. CDR3 nucleotides: TGCGCCAGCAGCCCCCCAGACGGCAGCACCCAGTACTTC. This translates into CASSPPDGSTQYF.

The chain employs TRBV6-5 and TRBJ1-3; D unclear. Germline CDR1 reads MNHEY; CDR2 reads SVGAGI. The V end was cut by 2 bases, the J end by 3 bases, with 11 bases between. The CDR3 is 15 amino acids. In nucleotides, the CDR3 is TGTGCCAGCAGTTACACGGCAGTCAATGGAAACACCATATATTTT. It encodes CASSYTAVNGNTIYF.